The present TCR beta chain was sequenced within a study of cytomegalovirus exposure and HLA in healthy donors. This clone was seen a few times. Its target is unknown. Study-wide results and limits: In all likelihood, a cluster of highly shared sequence variants was a sequencing artifact. Later examination showed HLA-associated TCR beta chains had greater clonal expansion than equally common others. Among the CMV-associated chains, three were confirmed in vitro as specific for CMV antigens.

V was trimmed by 1 base and J by 1 base, leaving 14 bases between them. Germline values: CDR1 LNHDA, CDR2 SQIVND (reference sequence). CDR3 length: 17 amino acids. Both 60 Vbeta primers and 13 Jbeta primers went into the PCR. Assay used: immunoSEQ multiplex PCR; TCRdb lists only in-frame clones, some missing. The sample lists tens of thousands of clones; 65% to 70% were seen once. The sequenced material came from PBMCs. This rearrangement joins TRBV19 to TRBJ2-1; a weak D match, TRBD1 (6 bases). The sequence came from a male donor in good health and CMV-seropositive. In nucleotides, the CDR3 is TGTGCCAGTAGTATAGTATTTACAGGGATATCCTACAATGAGCAGTTCTTC. Translating it yields CASSIVFTGISYNEQFF. Variable domain in full (rest from reference TRBV19 and TRBJ2-1): DGGITQSPKYLFRKEGQNVTLSCEQNLNHDAMYWYRQDPGQGLRLIYYSQIVNDFQKGDIAEGYSVSREKKESFPLTVTSAQKNPTAFYLCASSIVFTGISYNEQFFGPGTRLTVL.